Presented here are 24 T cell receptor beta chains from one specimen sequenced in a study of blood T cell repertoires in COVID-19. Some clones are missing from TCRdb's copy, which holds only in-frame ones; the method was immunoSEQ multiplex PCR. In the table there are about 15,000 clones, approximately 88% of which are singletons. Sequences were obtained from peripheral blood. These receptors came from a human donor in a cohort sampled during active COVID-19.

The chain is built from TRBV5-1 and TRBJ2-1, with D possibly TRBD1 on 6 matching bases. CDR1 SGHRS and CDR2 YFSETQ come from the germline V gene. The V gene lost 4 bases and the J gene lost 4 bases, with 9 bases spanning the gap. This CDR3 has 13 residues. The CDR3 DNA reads TGCGCCAGCAGCCCAGGACAGTACAATGAGCAGTTCTTC. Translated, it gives CASSPGQYNEQFF.

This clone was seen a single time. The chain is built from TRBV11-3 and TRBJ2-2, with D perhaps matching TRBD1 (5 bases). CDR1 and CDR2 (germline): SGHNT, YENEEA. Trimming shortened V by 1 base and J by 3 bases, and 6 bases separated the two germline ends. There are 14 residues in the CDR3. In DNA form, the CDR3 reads TGTGCCAGCAGCTTAGCGACAGACACCGGGGAGCTGTTTTTT. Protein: CASSLATDTGELFF.

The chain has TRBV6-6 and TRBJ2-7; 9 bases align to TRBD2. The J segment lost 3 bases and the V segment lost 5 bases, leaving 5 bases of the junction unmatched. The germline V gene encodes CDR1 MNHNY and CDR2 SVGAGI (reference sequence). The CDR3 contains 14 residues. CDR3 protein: CASSPYSGSYEQYF. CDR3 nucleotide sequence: TGTGCCAGCAGTCCGTATAGCGGGAGCTACGAGCAGTACTTC.

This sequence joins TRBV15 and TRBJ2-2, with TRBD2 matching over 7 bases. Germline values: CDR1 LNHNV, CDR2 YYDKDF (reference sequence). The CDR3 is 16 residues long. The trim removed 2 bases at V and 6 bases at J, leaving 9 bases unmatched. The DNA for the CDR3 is TGTGCCACCAGCAGATCCCCGGGTAGCGGGTCCGGGGAGCTGTTTTTT. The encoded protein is CATSRSPGSGSGELFF. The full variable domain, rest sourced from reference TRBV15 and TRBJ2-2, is DAMVIQNPRYQVTQFGKPVTLSCSQTLNHNVMYWYQQKSSQAPKLLFHYYDKDFNNEADTPDNFQSRRPNTSFCFLDIRSPGLGDTAMYLCATSRSPGSGSGELFFGEGSRLTVL.

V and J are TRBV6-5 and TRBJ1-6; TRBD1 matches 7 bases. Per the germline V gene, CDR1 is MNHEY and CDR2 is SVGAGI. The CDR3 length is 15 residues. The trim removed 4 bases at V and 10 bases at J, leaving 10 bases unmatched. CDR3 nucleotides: TGTGCCAGCAGTTCGGAACAGGGGTTTGGCTCACCCCTCCACTTT. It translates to CASSSEQGFGSPLHF.

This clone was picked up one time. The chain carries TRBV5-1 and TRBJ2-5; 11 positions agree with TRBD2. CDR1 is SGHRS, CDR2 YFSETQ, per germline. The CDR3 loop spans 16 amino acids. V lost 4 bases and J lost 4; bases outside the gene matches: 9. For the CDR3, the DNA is TGCGCCAGCAGCATCCTAGCGGGAGGCCATCCAGAGACCCAGTACTTC. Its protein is CASSILAGGHPETQYF.

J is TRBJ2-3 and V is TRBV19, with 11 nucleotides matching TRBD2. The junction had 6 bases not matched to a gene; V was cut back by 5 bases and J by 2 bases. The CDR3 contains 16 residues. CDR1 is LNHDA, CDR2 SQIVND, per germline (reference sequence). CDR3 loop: CASSGRLAGFTDTQYF. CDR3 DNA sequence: TGTGCCAGTAGTGGCCGACTAGCGGGATTCACAGATACGCAGTATTTT.

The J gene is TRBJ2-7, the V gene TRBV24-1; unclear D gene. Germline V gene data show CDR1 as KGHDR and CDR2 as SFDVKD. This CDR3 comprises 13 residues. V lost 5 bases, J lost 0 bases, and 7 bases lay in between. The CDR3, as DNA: TGTGCCACCAGTGGACACCACTCCTACGAGCAGTACTTC. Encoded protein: CATSGHHSYEQYF.

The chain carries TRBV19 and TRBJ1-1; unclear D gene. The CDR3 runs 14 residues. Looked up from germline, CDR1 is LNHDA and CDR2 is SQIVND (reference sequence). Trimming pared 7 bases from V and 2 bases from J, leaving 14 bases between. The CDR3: CASMRHSINTEAFF. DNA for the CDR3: TGTGCCAGTATGAGACATTCCATAAACACTGAAGCTTTCTTT.

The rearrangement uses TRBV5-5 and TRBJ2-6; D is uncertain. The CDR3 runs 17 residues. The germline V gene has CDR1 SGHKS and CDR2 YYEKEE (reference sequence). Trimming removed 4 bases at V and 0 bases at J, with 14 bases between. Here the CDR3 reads CASSAAQLLSGANVLTF. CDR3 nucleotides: TGTGCCAGCAGCGCGGCACAACTACTCTCTGGGGCCAACGTCCTGACTTTC.

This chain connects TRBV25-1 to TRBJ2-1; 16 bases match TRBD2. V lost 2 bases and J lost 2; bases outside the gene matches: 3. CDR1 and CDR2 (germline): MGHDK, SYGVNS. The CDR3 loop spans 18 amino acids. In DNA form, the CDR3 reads TGTGCCAGCAGTGAACCTGGGACTAGCGGGAGGGCCTACAATGAGCAGTTCTTC. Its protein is CASSEPGTSGRAYNEQFF.

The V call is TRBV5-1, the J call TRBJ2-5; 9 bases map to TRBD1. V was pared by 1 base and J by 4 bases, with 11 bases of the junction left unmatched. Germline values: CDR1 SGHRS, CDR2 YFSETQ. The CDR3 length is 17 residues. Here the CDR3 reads CASSLTGTGRRGETQYF. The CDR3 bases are TGCGCCAGCAGCTTGACGGGGACAGGGAGGCGTGGAGAGACCCAGTACTTC.

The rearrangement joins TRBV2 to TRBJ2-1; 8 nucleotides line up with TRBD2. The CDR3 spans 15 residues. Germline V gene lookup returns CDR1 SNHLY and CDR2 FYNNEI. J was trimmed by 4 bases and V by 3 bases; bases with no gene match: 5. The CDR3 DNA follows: TGTGCCAGCAGTGAGGCGTTAGCGGGATACAATGAGCAGTTCTTC. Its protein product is CASSEALAGYNEQFF.

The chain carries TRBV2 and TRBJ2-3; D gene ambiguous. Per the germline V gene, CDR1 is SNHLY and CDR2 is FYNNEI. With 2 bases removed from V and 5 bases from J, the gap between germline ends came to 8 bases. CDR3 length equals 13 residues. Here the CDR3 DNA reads TGTGCCAGCAGTGAACCTTTTATAGATACGCAGTATTTT. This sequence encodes CASSEPFIDTQYF.

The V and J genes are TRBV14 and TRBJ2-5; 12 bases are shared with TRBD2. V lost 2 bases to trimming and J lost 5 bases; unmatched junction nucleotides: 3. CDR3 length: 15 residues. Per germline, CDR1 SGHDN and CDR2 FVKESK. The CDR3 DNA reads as TGTGCCAGCAGCCAAAGACTAGCGGGAGTCGAGACCCAGTACTTC. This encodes CASSQRLAGVETQYF.

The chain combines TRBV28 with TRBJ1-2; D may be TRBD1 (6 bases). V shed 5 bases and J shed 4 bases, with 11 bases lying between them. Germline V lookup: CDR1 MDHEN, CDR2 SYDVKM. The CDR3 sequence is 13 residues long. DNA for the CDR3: TGTGCCAGCAGTCGGGACACTGTCTATGGCTACACCTTC. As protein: CASSRDTVYGYTF.

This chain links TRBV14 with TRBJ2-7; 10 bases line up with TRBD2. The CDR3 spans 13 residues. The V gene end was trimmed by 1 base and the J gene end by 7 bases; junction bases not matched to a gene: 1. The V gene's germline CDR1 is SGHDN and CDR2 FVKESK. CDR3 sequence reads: CASSQGLAGEQYF. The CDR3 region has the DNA TGTGCCAGCAGCCAAGGACTAGCGGGTGAGCAGTACTTC.

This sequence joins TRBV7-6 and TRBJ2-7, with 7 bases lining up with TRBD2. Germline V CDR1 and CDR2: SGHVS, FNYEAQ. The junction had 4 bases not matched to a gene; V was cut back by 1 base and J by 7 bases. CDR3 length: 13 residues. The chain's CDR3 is CASSLGGREEQYF. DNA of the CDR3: TGTGCCAGCAGCTTAGGGGGGAGGGAAGAGCAGTACTTC.

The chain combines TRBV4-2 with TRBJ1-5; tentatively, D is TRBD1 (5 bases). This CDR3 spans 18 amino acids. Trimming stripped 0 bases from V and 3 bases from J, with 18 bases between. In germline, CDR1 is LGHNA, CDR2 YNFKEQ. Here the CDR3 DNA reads TGTGCCAGCAGCCAAGAGGGGCGGGCGGGGGGTCACAATCAGCCCCAGCATTTT. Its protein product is CASSQEGRAGGHNQPQHF.

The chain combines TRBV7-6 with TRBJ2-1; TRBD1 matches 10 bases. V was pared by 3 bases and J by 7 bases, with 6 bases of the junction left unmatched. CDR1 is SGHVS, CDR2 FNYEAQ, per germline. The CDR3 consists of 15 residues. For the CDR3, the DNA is TGTGCCAGCAGCTTGGCGACAGGGGGCTGGAATGAGCAGTTCTTC. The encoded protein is CASSLATGGWNEQFF.

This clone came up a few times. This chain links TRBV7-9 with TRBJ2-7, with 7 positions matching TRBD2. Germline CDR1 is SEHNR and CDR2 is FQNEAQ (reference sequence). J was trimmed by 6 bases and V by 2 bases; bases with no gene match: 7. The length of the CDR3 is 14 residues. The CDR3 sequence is CASSLTSDVSEQYF. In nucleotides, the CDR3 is TGTGCCAGCAGCTTAACTAGCGACGTGAGCGAGCAGTACTTC. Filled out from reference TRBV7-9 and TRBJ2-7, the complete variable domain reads DTGVSQNPRHKITKRGQNVTFRCDPISEHNRLYWYRQTLGQGPEFLTYFQNEAQLEKSRLLSDRFSAERPKGSFSTLEIQRTEQGDSAMYLCASSLTSDVSEQYFGPGTRLTVT.

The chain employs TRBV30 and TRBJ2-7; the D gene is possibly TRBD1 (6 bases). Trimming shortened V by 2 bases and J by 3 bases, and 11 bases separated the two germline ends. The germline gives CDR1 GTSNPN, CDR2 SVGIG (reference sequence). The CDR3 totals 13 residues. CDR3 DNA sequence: TGTGCCTGGAGTTTAACAGGGTACTACGAGCAGTACTTC. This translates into CAWSLTGYYEQYF. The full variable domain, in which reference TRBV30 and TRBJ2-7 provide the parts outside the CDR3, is SQTIHQWPATLVQPVGSPLSLECTVEGTSNPNLYWYRQAAGRGLQLLFYSVGIGQISSEVPQNLSASRPQDRQFILSSKKLLLSDSGFYLCAWSLTGYYEQYFGPGTRLTVT.

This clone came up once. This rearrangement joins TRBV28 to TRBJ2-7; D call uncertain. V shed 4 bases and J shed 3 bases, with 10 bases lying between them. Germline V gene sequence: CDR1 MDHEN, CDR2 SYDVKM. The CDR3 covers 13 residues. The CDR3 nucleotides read TGTGCCAGCAGTTCCCCCAGAAGCTACGAGCAGTACTTC. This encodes CASSSPRSYEQYF. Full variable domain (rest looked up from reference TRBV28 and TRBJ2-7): DVKVTQSSRYLVKRTGEKVFLECVQDMDHENMFWYRQDPGLGLRLIYFSYDVKMKEKGDIPEGYSVSREKKERFSLILESASTNQTSMYLCASSSPRSYEQYFGPGTRLTVT.

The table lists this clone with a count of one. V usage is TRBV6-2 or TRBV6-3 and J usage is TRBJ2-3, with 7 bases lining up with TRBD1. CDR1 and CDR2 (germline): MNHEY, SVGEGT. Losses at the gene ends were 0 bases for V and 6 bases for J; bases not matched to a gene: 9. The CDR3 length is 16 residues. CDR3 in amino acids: CASSYSPDRRYDTQYF. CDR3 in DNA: TGTGCCAGCAGTTACTCTCCGGACAGGCGCTACGATACGCAGTATTTT.